This TCR beta chain comes out of a study of cytomegalovirus exposure and HLA in healthy donors. General study findings and limits: A later analysis found that most CMV-associated TCR beta chains appeared HLA-restricted.

The primer mix had 60 Vbeta and 13 Jbeta primers. Repertoires were generated with immunoSEQ multiplex PCR, while TCRdb's copy carries only in-frame clones and drops some. The data contain some 97,000 clones, more than 60% of them singletons. CDR3 size: 13 residues. Germline CDR1 is MNHEY and CDR2 is SMNVEV (reference sequence). V gave up 5 bases and J gave up 5 bases, with 12 bases separating them. With regard to this clone: Antigen unknown.

Specimen: PBMCs. The sequence derives from a woman aged 18-29 years in good health and CMV-seropositive. The rearrangement joins TRBV27 to TRBJ1-1; tentatively, D is TRBD1 (6 bases). CDR3 sequence: CASSEQGRTEAFF. The CDR3 coding sequence is TGTGCCAGCAGTGAACAGGGAAGAACTGAAGCTTTCTTT.